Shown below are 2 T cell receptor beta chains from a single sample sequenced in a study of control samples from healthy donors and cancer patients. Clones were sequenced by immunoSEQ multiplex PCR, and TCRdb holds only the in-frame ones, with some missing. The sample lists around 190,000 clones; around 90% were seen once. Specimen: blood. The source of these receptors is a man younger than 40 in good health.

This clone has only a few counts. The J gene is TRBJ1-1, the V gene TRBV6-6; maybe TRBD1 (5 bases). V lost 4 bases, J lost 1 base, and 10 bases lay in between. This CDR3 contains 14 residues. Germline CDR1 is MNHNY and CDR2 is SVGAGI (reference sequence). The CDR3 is CASSLQVRNTEAFF. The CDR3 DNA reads TGTGCCAGCAGTTTACAGGTCCGGAACACTGAAGCTTTCTTT.

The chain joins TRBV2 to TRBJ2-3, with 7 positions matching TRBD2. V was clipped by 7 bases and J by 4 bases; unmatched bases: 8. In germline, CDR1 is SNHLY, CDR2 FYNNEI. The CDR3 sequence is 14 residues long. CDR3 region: CASTTSASSDTQYF. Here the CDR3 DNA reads TGTGCCAGCACCACTAGCGCCTCCTCAGATACGCAGTATTTT.